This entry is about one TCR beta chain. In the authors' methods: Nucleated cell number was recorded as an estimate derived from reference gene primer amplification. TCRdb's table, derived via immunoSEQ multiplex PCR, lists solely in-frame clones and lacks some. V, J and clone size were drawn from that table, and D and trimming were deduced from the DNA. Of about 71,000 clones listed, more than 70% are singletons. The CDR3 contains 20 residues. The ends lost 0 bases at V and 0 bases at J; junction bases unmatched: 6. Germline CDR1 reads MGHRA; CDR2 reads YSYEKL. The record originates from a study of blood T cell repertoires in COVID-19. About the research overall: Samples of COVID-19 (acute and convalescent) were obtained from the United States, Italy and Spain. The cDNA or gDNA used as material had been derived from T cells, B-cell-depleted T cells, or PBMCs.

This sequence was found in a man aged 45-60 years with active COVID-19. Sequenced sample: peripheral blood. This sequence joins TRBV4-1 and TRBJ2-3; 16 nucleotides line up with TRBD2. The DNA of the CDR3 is TGCGCCAGCAGCCAAGACCTGGGACTAGCGGGAGGGCGGAGCACAGATACGCAGTATTTT. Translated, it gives CASSQDLGLAGGRSTDTQYF.